What follows is one T cell receptor beta chain and its context. TCRdb keeps only in-frame clones here, not all; method: immunoSEQ multiplex PCR. The table includes 170,000 or so clones, around 86% detected once. The data stem from a study of blood T cell repertoires in COVID-19. Overall study context: T cells, B-cell-depleted T cells, or PBMCs supplied cDNA or gDNA.

In Seattle, patients joined the study during active infection and were tracked longitudinally. Germline lookup yields CDR1 SGHTA and CDR2 FQGNSA. Trimming removed 1 base from V and 0 bases from J, with 10 bases in between. The CDR3 loop spans 15 amino acids. The chain combines TRBV7-2 with TRBJ2-7; D not resolved. This clonotype originated in a man aged 55 to 69 with COVID-19, enrolled during active disease. Sequenced sample: peripheral blood. The CDR3 DNA is TGTGCCAGCAGCTTAGGGGCTCTAAGCTCCTACGAGCAGTACTTC. This translates into CASSLGALSSYEQYF.